The rows below give T cell receptor beta chains drawn from one sample of a study of Ad26.COV2.S vaccination and SARS-CoV-2 variants. The method was immunoSEQ multiplex PCR; TCRdb's version includes in-frame clones alone and lacks a portion of them. The sample has about 440,000 clones; about nine tenths are singletons. Sequencing used peripheral blood, obtained in a trial of Ad26.COV2.S vaccine versus placebo. These TCRs come from a person between 18 and 65 years old who received the Ad26.COV2.S COVID-19 vaccine or a placebo. CDR3s include the opening cysteine and the closing phenylalanine or tryptophan. Fields, in order: J gene, D gene, clone size, V gene, CDR3 DNA, CDR3 protein. D genes are given only for firm matches. The size entry is marked missing in some rows and otherwise reads once, few, many or a size class.

j_gene: TRBJ1-6; d_gene: TRBD1; abundance: few; v_gene: TRBV30; CDR3nt: TGTGCCTGGAGTGTAGGGGGGACAGGGAAACGGGCCCTCCACTTT; CDR3aa: CAWSVGGTGKRALHF
j_gene: TRBJ1-2; d_gene: .; abundance: few; v_gene: TRBV27; CDR3nt: TGTGCCAGCAGCCTCAACAGGGAATCCTATGGCTACACCTTC; CDR3aa: CASSLNRESYGYTF
j_gene: TRBJ2-1; d_gene: .; abundance: .; v_gene: TRBV4-2; CDR3nt: TGTGCCAGCAGCCAAGAGTTTTCCGGGAGTGGTTCGAATGAGCAGTTCTTC; CDR3aa: CASSQEFSGSGSNEQFF
j_gene: TRBJ2-3; d_gene: .; abundance: once; v_gene: TRBV19; CDR3nt: TGTGCCAGTAAGGACAGCCCGGCAGGGTGGACTAGCACAGATACGCAGTATTTT; CDR3aa: CASKDSPAGWTSTDTQYF
j_gene: TRBJ2-1; d_gene: .; abundance: .; v_gene: TRBV15; CDR3nt: TGTGCCAGTGGGGAGGCCTACAATGAGCAGTTCTTC; CDR3aa: CASGEAYNEQFF
j_gene: TRBJ1-1; d_gene: .; abundance: .; v_gene: TRBV29-1; CDR3nt: TGCAGCGTTGAGGTCACCGGGACGGTGAACACTGAAGCTTTCTTT; CDR3aa: CSVEVTGTVNTEAFF
j_gene: TRBJ2-1; d_gene: TRBD2; abundance: .; v_gene: TRBV27; CDR3nt: TGTGCCAGCAGTCTCGGGGCTAGCGGTTACAATGAGCAGTTCTTC; CDR3aa: CASSLGASGYNEQFF
j_gene: TRBJ2-1; d_gene: .; abundance: .; v_gene: TRBV7-6; CDR3nt: TGTGCCAGCAGCTTAAGGCTAAAAATGTTCTTC; CDR3aa: CASSLRLKMFF
j_gene: TRBJ2-3; d_gene: .; abundance: .; v_gene: TRBV29-1; CDR3nt: TGCAGCGTTGAAACCCAGCGGCAGTATTTT; CDR3aa: CSVETQRQYF
j_gene: TRBJ2-7; d_gene: TRBD2; abundance: .; v_gene: TRBV6-1; CDR3nt: TGTGCCAGCAGTTCCCTAGCGGTATACGAGCAGTACTTC; CDR3aa: CASSSLAVYEQYF
j_gene: TRBJ1-1; d_gene: .; abundance: few; v_gene: TRBV5-4; CDR3nt: TGTGCCAGCAGCCTCGACAGGAACACTGAAGCTTTCTTT; CDR3aa: CASSLDRNTEAFF
j_gene: TRBJ2-1; d_gene: TRBD2; abundance: .; v_gene: TRBV19; CDR3nt: TGTGCCAGTAGTCCAACTAGCGGGAGCTATGAGCAGTTCTTC; CDR3aa: CASSPTSGSYEQFF
j_gene: TRBJ2-1; d_gene: .; abundance: .; v_gene: TRBV11-1; CDR3nt: TGTGCCAGCAGCTTGGGACTGCCAGTCAATGAGCAGTTCTTC; CDR3aa: CASSLGLPVNEQFF
j_gene: TRBJ2-1; d_gene: .; abundance: .; v_gene: TRBV15; CDR3nt: TGTGCCACCAGCGACCTCGCTTACAATGAGCAGTTCTTC; CDR3aa: CATSDLAYNEQFF
j_gene: TRBJ1-1; d_gene: TRBD1; abundance: .; v_gene: TRBV28; CDR3nt: TGTGCCAGCAGTTTGGCCACAGGGGGCGCCAACACTGAAGCTTTCTTT; CDR3aa: CASSLATGGANTEAFF
j_gene: TRBJ2-2; d_gene: .; abundance: .; v_gene: TRBV10-3; CDR3nt: TGTGCCATCTCTCAGAACACCGGGGAGCTGTTTTTT; CDR3aa: CAISQNTGELFF
j_gene: TRBJ2-7; d_gene: TRBD2; abundance: .; v_gene: TRBV13; CDR3nt: TGTGCCAGCAGCTCCCGGGGACTAGCGGGAGGGTACTCCTACGAGCAGTACTTC; CDR3aa: CASSSRGLAGGYSYEQYF
j_gene: TRBJ2-5; d_gene: TRBD2; abundance: once; v_gene: TRBV4-2; CDR3nt: TGTGCCAGCAGCCAGACGGGACTAGCGGGAGTACGAGGGGAGACCCAGTACTTC; CDR3aa: CASSQTGLAGVRGETQYF
j_gene: TRBJ2-3; d_gene: .; abundance: .; v_gene: TRBV9; CDR3nt: TGTGCCAGCAGCTACCGAAGCGGAGGGACAGATACGCAGTATTTT; CDR3aa: CASSYRSGGTDTQYF
j_gene: TRBJ2-2; d_gene: TRBD1; abundance: few; v_gene: TRBV6-5; CDR3nt: TGTGCCAGCAGACACAGGGGTACCACCGGGGAGCTGTTTTTT; CDR3aa: CASRHRGTTGELFF
j_gene: TRBJ2-1; d_gene: .; abundance: .; v_gene: TRBV27; CDR3nt: TGTGCCAGCAGTTCCTGGGGCAATGAGCAGTTCTTC; CDR3aa: CASSSWGNEQFF
j_gene: TRBJ2-1; d_gene: .; abundance: .; v_gene: TRBV27; CDR3nt: TGTGCCAGCCAAATATGGGGGGACTACAATGAGCAGTTCTTC; CDR3aa: CASQIWGDYNEQFF
j_gene: TRBJ2-1; d_gene: .; abundance: .; v_gene: TRBV7-8; CDR3nt: TGTGCCAGCAGCCCCGAGGCAAATGAGCAGTTCTTC; CDR3aa: CASSPEANEQFF
j_gene: TRBJ1-2; d_gene: TRBD1; abundance: .; v_gene: TRBV7-8; CDR3nt: TGTGCCAGCAGCTTAGAGGGACAGGAAGGGTATGGCTACACCTTC; CDR3aa: CASSLEGQEGYGYTF
j_gene: TRBJ2-5; d_gene: .; abundance: .; v_gene: TRBV5-6; CDR3nt: TGTGCCAGCAGCTTGGAGGCCAGGGTAGAGACCCAGTACTTC; CDR3aa: CASSLEARVETQYF
j_gene: TRBJ2-5; d_gene: .; abundance: .; v_gene: TRBV9; CDR3nt: TGTGCCAGCAGCCAACCCGGGGAGACCCAGTACTTC; CDR3aa: CASSQPGETQYF
j_gene: TRBJ2-5; d_gene: .; abundance: .; v_gene: TRBV5-6; CDR3nt: TGTGCCAGCAGCTCAGGGTCCTCGGGCAGCGAGACCCAGTACTTC; CDR3aa: CASSSGSSGSETQYF
j_gene: TRBJ2-2; d_gene: TRBD2; abundance: .; v_gene: TRBV3-1/TRBV3-2; CDR3nt: TGTGCCAGCACCGGGACTAGCGGGGTCCTGACCGGGGAGCTGTTTTTT; CDR3aa: CASTGTSGVLTGELFF
j_gene: TRBJ2-2; d_gene: .; abundance: .; v_gene: TRBV15; CDR3nt: TGTGCCACCAGCAGCGCCCCGGGTGGACGTTCCGGGGAGCTGTTTTTT; CDR3aa: CATSSAPGGRSGELFF
j_gene: TRBJ2-1; d_gene: .; abundance: .; v_gene: TRBV28; CDR3nt: TGTGCCAGCAGACGTCATGAGCAGTTCTTC; CDR3aa: CASRRHEQFF
j_gene: TRBJ2-1; d_gene: .; abundance: .; v_gene: TRBV28; CDR3nt: TGTGCCAGCAACGTGAAGTCCTACAATGAGCAGTTCTTC; CDR3aa: CASNVKSYNEQFF
j_gene: TRBJ2-5; d_gene: .; abundance: .; v_gene: TRBV11-3; CDR3nt: TGTGCCAGCAGCTTATCAAGTGGGGAGACCCAGTACTTC; CDR3aa: CASSLSSGETQYF
j_gene: TRBJ2-2; d_gene: .; abundance: .; v_gene: TRBV5-6; CDR3nt: TGTGCCAGCACCGAGGCCCAGTACACCGGGGAGCTGTTTTTT; CDR3aa: CASTEAQYTGELFF
j_gene: TRBJ2-1; d_gene: .; abundance: .; v_gene: TRBV27; CDR3nt: TGTGCCAGCAGTGCTAGCGACCCTACTTACAATGAGCAGTTCTTC; CDR3aa: CASSASDPTYNEQFF
j_gene: TRBJ2-1; d_gene: .; abundance: few; v_gene: TRBV7-2; CDR3nt: TGTGCCAGCAGCGAGCCACTACCAAAACACTCCTACAATGAGCAGTTCTTC; CDR3aa: CASSEPLPKHSYNEQFF
j_gene: TRBJ1-2; d_gene: TRBD1; abundance: .; v_gene: TRBV19; CDR3nt: TGTGCCAGTAGTATAGCCGACAGGGGCTATGGCTACACCTTC; CDR3aa: CASSIADRGYGYTF
j_gene: TRBJ1-1; d_gene: .; abundance: few; v_gene: TRBV7-3; CDR3nt: TGTGCCAGCAGCTTAACGGGTAACACTGAAGCTTTCTTT; CDR3aa: CASSLTGNTEAFF
j_gene: TRBJ2-5; d_gene: TRBD2; abundance: .; v_gene: TRBV27; CDR3nt: TGTGCCAGCAGTTTCGGGACTAGCGGGAGGGAGACCCAGTACTTC; CDR3aa: CASSFGTSGRETQYF
j_gene: TRBJ2-7; d_gene: TRBD2; abundance: .; v_gene: TRBV13; CDR3nt: TGTGCCAGCAGTTTCGAGCGGGGATACGAGCAGTACTTC; CDR3aa: CASSFERGYEQYF
j_gene: TRBJ1-2; d_gene: .; abundance: .; v_gene: TRBV12-3/TRBV12-4; CDR3nt: TGTGCCAGCAGCTTTGGGGTCCCCGGCGGCTACACCTTC; CDR3aa: CASSFGVPGGYTF
j_gene: TRBJ2-1; d_gene: .; abundance: .; v_gene: TRBV7-9; CDR3nt: TGTGCCGGGACATGGGTCGGGGGAAAGGATGAGCAGTTCTTC; CDR3aa: CAGTWVGGKDEQFF
j_gene: TRBJ2-7; d_gene: TRBD2; abundance: .; v_gene: TRBV9; CDR3nt: TGTGCCAGCAGCGAAACAGCCGGGACTAGCGGGAGAGCGGGGATATACGAGCAGTACTTC; CDR3aa: CASSETAGTSGRAGIYEQYF
j_gene: TRBJ2-7; d_gene: TRBD2; abundance: .; v_gene: TRBV5-4; CDR3nt: TGTGCCAGCAGCCCGAGGCGGACTAGCGGGAGGAGCCACGAGCAGTACTTC; CDR3aa: CASSPRRTSGRSHEQYF
j_gene: TRBJ2-2; d_gene: TRBD1; abundance: .; v_gene: TRBV14; CDR3nt: TGTGCCAGCAGCTGGACAGGGAACACCGGGGAGCTGTTTTTT; CDR3aa: CASSWTGNTGELFF
j_gene: TRBJ2-7; d_gene: TRBD2; abundance: .; v_gene: TRBV6-5; CDR3nt: TGTGCCAGCAGGGCGGGGGGTACAACCTACGAGCAGTACTTC; CDR3aa: CASRAGGTTYEQYF